This T cell receptor beta chain emerged from a study of control samples from healthy donors and cancer patients. The method was immunoSEQ multiplex PCR; TCRdb's version includes in-frame clones alone and lacks a portion of them. The table lists around 120,000 clones, 91% of them singletons, with around 7.6% in the top ten. V lost 2 bases to trimming and J lost 9 bases, with 8 bases between them. CDR1 and CDR2 (germline): SGHTA, FQGNSA. The CDR3 is made up of 12 amino acids. Sample: blood. V gene TRBV7-2 combines with J gene TRBJ2-1; D not certain. The sequence was obtained from a woman aged 18-29 years in good health. CDR3 sequence (DNA): TGTGCCAGCAGCTTACGCGGTACTGAGCAGTTCTTC. This gives the protein CASSLRGTEQFF.